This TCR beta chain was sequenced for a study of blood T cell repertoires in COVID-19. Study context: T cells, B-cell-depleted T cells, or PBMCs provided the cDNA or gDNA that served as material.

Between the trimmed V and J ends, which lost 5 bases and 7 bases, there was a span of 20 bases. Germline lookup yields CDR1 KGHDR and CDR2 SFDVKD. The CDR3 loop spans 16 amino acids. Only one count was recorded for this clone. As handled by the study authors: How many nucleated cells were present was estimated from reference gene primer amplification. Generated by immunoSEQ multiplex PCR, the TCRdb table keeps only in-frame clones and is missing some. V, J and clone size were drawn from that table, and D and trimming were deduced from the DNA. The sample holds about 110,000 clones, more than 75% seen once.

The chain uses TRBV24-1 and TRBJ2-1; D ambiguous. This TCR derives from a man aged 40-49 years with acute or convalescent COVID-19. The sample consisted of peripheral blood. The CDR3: CATSAPSAEFGNEQFF. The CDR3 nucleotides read TGTGCCACCAGTGCTCCAAGCGCGGAATTCGGGAATGAGCAGTTCTTC.